This TCR beta chain was sequenced in a study of shared clonotypes between healthy human individuals. Produced via immunoSEQ multiplex PCR; TCRdb's table is partial and in-frame only. The sample lists 2,100,000 or so clones; 95% were seen once. The sequence came from a man younger than 30 in good health. The specimen sequenced was naive CD4+ T cells sorted from blood. Subset denoted: CD45RA+ positively selected.

CDR3 residues: CASRGEVGADTQYF. CDR3 coding DNA: TGTGCCAGCCGGGGGGAGGTAGGCGCAGATACGCAGTATTTT. The genes are TRBV7-2 and TRBJ2-3; 7 bases line up with TRBD2. Germline V gives CDR1 SGHTA, CDR2 FQGNSA. V gave up 8 bases and J gave up 4 bases; unmatched junction bases: 9. The CDR3 is 14 amino acids.